This T cell receptor (beta chain) was obtained from a study of blood T cell repertoires in COVID-19. Study details: COVID-19 samples, acute and convalescent, were from the United States, Italy and Spain. T cells, B-cell-depleted T cells, or PBMCs supplied cDNA or gDNA.

Patients in Seattle were enrolled during active infection, then followed longitudinally. Trimming removed 2 bases from V and 0 bases from J; junction bases left unmatched: 4. The CDR3 consists of 16 residues. Germline V lookup: CDR1 MDHEN, CDR2 SYDVKM. Profiling relied on immunoSEQ multiplex PCR, and the TCRdb table lists in-frame clones only, not all of them. The sample carries approximately 180,000 clones, approximately 81% recorded once. The origin of this receptor is a person aged 70 to 85 with COVID-19, enrolled during active disease. The rearrangement uses TRBV28 and TRBJ1-1; 9 nucleotides line up with TRBD1. Sequenced material: peripheral blood. The CDR3 here is CASSLEGQGVNTEAFF. The CDR3 DNA sequence: TGTGCCAGCAGTTTAGAGGGACAGGGAGTGAACACTGAAGCTTTCTTT.